The present entry profiles one TCR beta chain with its context. As yet, its antigen is unknown. This sample stems from a study of T cell responses to AZD1222 COVID-19 vaccine. Study-level findings and limits: Repertoires were obtained only post-peak T cell response.

Profiled with immunoSEQ multiplex PCR; TCRdb holds only in-frame clones, not every one. The repertoire holds more than 150,000 clones, with roughly 92% as singletons. Germline values: CDR1 LGHNT, CDR2 FRNRAP. The CDR3 sequence is 15 residues long. V gave up 4 bases and J gave up 3 bases, with 13 bases separating them. The source of this sequence is an adult who received the AZD1222 COVID-19 vaccine. The chain is built from TRBV12-5 and TRBJ2-4; weak D call: TRBD2 (5 bases). Sequencing was performed on peripheral blood, taken 28 days after the second AZD1222 dose. The CDR3 DNA sequence: TGTGCTAGTGGTTCGCGGACGGGAAACAAAAACATTCAGTACTTC. Its protein is CASGSRTGNKNIQYF.